This T cell receptor (beta chain) comes out of a study of CD4 T cells in relation to SARS-CoV-2 and coronaviruses. Study details: ViraFEST: approximately eleven-day antigen culture of PBMCs, then TCR beta CDR3 sequencing. Study-level points and caveats: SARS-CoV-2-driven expansion was significantly weaker in crossreactive than monoreactive clones. This crossreactivity analysis covered spike protein alone, no other viral proteins.

Produced via immunoSEQ multiplex PCR; TCRdb's table is partial and in-frame only. The repertoire holds 10,000 to 11,000 clones, with 74% as singletons. The unexposed donors gave CD4+ T cells in about 2011-2019, prior to COVID-19. Isolation of CD4+ T cells took place after about 9 days in culture. Unexposed-donor CD4+ T cells were probed with SARS-CoV-2 S/N and four cold-coronavirus spikes, cells permitting. Germline V gene data show CDR1 as MNHEY and CDR2 as SMNVEV (reference sequence). The CDR3 contains 15 residues. V lost 10 bases to trimming and J lost 4 bases, with 22 bases between them. This clone was seen only a few times. Antigen specificity is unknown.

The receptor was isolated from a human donor in good health. The sequencing input was CD4+ T cells from PBMCs, cultured in vitro. V and J are TRBV27 and TRBJ1-1; D remains unclear. Here the CDR3 DNA reads TGTGCCACTAGGTATTCCTGGGGAGGGAGCACTGAAGCTTTCTTT. Its protein is CATRYSWGGSTEAFF.